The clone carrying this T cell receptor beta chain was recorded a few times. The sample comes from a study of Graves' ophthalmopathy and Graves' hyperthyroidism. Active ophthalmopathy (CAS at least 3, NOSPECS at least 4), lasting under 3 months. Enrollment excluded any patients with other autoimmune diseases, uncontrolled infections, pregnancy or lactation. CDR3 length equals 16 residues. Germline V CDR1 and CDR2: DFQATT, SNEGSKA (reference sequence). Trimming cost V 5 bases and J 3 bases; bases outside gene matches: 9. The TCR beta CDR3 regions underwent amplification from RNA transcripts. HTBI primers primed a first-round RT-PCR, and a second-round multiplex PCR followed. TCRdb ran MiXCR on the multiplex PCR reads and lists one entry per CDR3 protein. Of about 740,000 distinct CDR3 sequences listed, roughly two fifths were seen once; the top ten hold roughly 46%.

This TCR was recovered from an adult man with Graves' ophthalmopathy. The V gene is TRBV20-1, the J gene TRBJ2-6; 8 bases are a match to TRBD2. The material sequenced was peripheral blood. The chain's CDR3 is CSAEAPGGGGANVLTF. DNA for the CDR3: TGCAGTGCTGAGGCCCCCGGGGGGGGTGGGGCCAACGTCCTGACTTTC.